The present T cell receptor (beta chain) was sequenced within a study of TIL therapy for anti-PD-1-resistant metastatic lung cancer (dated by TCRdb to the early 2020s). About the investigation overall: Tumors were harvested prior to any PD-1/PD-L1 blockade, after which nivolumab was administered to patients, and lymphodepletion, expanded TIL infusion and IL-2 were given to patients who progressed. Among the enrolled patients, the median age was nearly 55 years (range 38-75), and the median tumor PD-L1 proportion score was roughly 6%. The cohort was composed predominantly of lung adenocarcinoma, with a few EGFR-mutant and two ALK-rearranged tumors included, and half of patients were identified as current or former smokers. Across the cohort, whole-exome sequencing showed a median non-synonymous tumor mutation burden of roughly 1.5 mutations per megabase. Clonotypes were tracked across tumor, expanded TIL product and serial blood samples by T cell receptor beta sequencing of tumor and peripheral blood. Study-level results and caveats: The cohort was highly selected, including more treatment-naive, never-smoker and oncogene-addicted patients than is typical, which limits generalizability. The study protocol defined all tumor marker inferences as exploratory. Clonotypes from the infused TIL partially replaced the baseline peripheral repertoire and then declined over months, and persistence showed no apparent association with response.

The sample's time point label, decoded: pre-treatment sample, taken before nivolumab and TIL therapy. Adults with stage 4 NSCLC were enrolled in a dual-center phase I trial from 2017 to January 2020. The samples were obtained from a phase I trial that was single-arm and open-label and tested tumor-infiltrating lymphocyte therapy combined with nivolumab in advanced non-small cell lung cancer. Blood mononuclear cells were isolated from EDTA tubes by Ficoll gradient and were snap-frozen as pellets, and DNA was extracted with a Qiagen mini-prep kit. In the case of this clone: The target of this receptor is not known. No base quality values were provided; no much bigger clone lies one nucleotide off.

From V the trimming removes 10 bases and from J it removes 6 bases, while the gene matches leave 7 bases of the junction unaccounted for. The CDR3 starts with the cysteine, ends with the phenylalanine, and has 14 residues. Left in the record is the CDR3 DNA by itself, 42 bases read in frame from the first base. CDR1 and CDR2, per the germline V gene, are MGHDK and SYGVNS. Using bias-controlled multiplex PCR with the immunoSEQ v3 hsTCRB kit, the TCR beta CDR3 regions were amplified from genomic DNA. TCR libraries were sequenced on an Illumina NextSeq 500 to some 2.2 million read pairs for survey level or about 5-6 million for deep level. The authors processed their data as follows. The immunoSEQ Analyzer software assigned V, D and J genes, filtered out non-productive sequences, and reported clonality. Repertoires were compared by productive Simpson clonality and by the Morisita overlap index of productive TRB rearrangements between infused TIL and blood. Absolute clonotype counts in blood were estimated as lymphocyte count times CD3+ fraction times the clone's productive frequency. This is the immuneACCESS table as TCRdb keeps it, with only in-frame sequences that have V and J called. A part of the clones is gone; compared with another copy, unresolved V genes explain less than half, and the rest is unexplained. The DNA gave D and trimming, while V, J and clone size come from that table. This sample has under 35,000 clones in its table, and roughly 69% of those were observed once. The ten largest account for 2.5% to 3% of the sample.

The origin of this receptor is a woman aged 30-79 years with non-small cell lung cancer. The sequence links TRBV25-1 to TRBJ2-3; TRBD2 fits 13 bases in the junction. Sequencing used blood, obtained at baseline. The CDR3 here reads CATGLAGVGDTQYF. The DNA sequence follows: TGTGCCACAGGACTAGCGGGAGTAGGGGATACGCAGTATTTT.